The rows below give T cell receptor beta chains drawn from one sample of a study of T cells in localized non-small cell lung cancer. Measured with immunoSEQ multiplex PCR; TCRdb has only the in-frame clones, and not every one. The data contain 1,000 to 1,500 clones, less than 20% of them singletons. This specimen was normal lung tissue next to the tumor, taken before any cancer treatment. The receptors were sampled from a male donor aged 60 or older with stage I lung adenocarcinoma. The CDR3 runs from the conserved cysteine through the conserved F or W. The D gene is left open where the match is weak. Size is stated for part of the rows, as once, few or many counts, or as a class when the clone is expanded.

clone size,J gene,V gene,D gene,CDR3 DNA,CDR3 protein
.,TRBJ2-2,TRBV7-6,.,TGTGCCAGCAGTCTCGGGGGGCGGCTGACCGGGGAGCTGTTTTTT,CASSLGGRLTGELFF
medium-sized,TRBJ1-5,TRBV11-3,.,TGTGCCAGCAGCTTAGACACCAACAATCAGCCCCAGCATTTT,CASSLDTNNQPQHF
few,TRBJ2-3,TRBV11-3,.,TGTGCCAGCAGCTTAGGGTCTAGCACAGATACGCAGTATTTT,CASSLGSSTDTQYF
few,TRBJ2-1,TRBV19,TRBD1,TGTGCCAGTAATCACCGGGACAGGGGATCCGATGAGCAGTTCTTC,CASNHRDRGSDEQFF
few,TRBJ1-5,TRBV6-8,.,TGTGCCAGCGGCATAGAAGAACACTTATACAATCAGCCCCAGCATTTT,CASGIEEHLYNQPQHF
medium-sized,TRBJ1-2,TRBV28,.,TGTGCCAGCAGTTTACGGGGAGCAGGGAAATATGGCTACACCTTC,CASSLRGAGKYGYTF
few,TRBJ1-3,TRBV19,TRBD1,TGTGCCAGTAGTATAGGGACAGGGGAACCGGGAAACACCATATATTTT,CASSIGTGEPGNTIYF
large,TRBJ2-4,TRBV6-8,.,TGTGCCAGCAGTTACAGGGGAAACATTCAGTACTTC,CASSYRGNIQYF
few,TRBJ1-2,TRBV28,TRBD1,TGTGCCAGCAGTACCGGGACAGGGGTGTGGGGCTACACCTTC,CASSTGTGVWGYTF
.,TRBJ2-7,TRBV18,.,TGTGCCAGCTCACCACCGCTCGACTACGAGCAGTACTTC,CASSPPLDYEQYF
large,TRBJ2-6,TRBV19,.,TGTGCCAGTAGTAAACCTGGGGGGCGGTCTGGGGCCAACGTCCTGACTTTC,CASSKPGGRSGANVLTF
few,TRBJ2-5,TRBV28,.,TGTGCCAGCAGTCCAGCAAGGACAGCTAAAGAGACCCAGTACTTC,CASSPARTAKETQYF
once,TRBJ2-2,TRBV19,.,TGTGCCAGTAGCCTACTAGTAACCGGGGAGCTGTTTTTT,CASSLLVTGELFF
.,TRBJ2-5,TRBV10-3,.,TGTGCCATCAGTGAGTCGCGGGACCCCCTCGGGGAGACCCAGTACTTC,CAISESRDPLGETQYF
.,TRBJ2-7,TRBV11-3,TRBD1,TGTGCCAGCAGCTTAAGAGGGGGCGGATCCTACGAGCAGTACTTC,CASSLRGGGSYEQYF
.,TRBJ2-3,TRBV1,.,TGCGCCAGCAGCCAGGACCGCCAGCGGTCGATCACAGATACGCAGTATTTT,CASSQDRQRSITDTQYF
.,TRBJ1-6,TRBV18,TRBD1,TGTGCCAGCTCACATGAGGGGGCAGAATCACCCCTCCACTTT,CASSHEGAESPLHF
.,TRBJ2-2,TRBV18,.,TGTGCCAGCTCACTCTCAGGCTTCCCGAACACCGGGGAGCTGTTTTTT,CASSLSGFPNTGELFF
.,TRBJ1-1,TRBV6-8,.,TGTGCCAGCATGGCCGACGCTTACACTGAAGCTTTCTTT,CASMADAYTEAFF
few,TRBJ1-2,TRBV30,.,TGTGCCTGGAGCAGGCGGAACTATGGCTACACCTTC,CAWSRRNYGYTF
.,TRBJ1-3,TRBV30,.,TGTGCCTGGAACGGGAACCTCATCTCTGGAAACACCATATATTTT,CAWNGNLISGNTIYF
few,TRBJ2-1,TRBV6-8,.,TGTGCCAGCAGTTACTCGACTCTGAGCTACAATGAGCAGTTCTTC,CASSYSTLSYNEQFF
once,TRBJ1-5,TRBV30,.,TGTGCCGGGGGGAAAGATCAGCCCCAGCATTTT,CAGGKDQPQHF
.,TRBJ2-7,TRBV6-8,.,TGTGCCACTTCAACAGGTAACTACGAGCAGTACTTC,CATSTGNYEQYF
.,TRBJ1-1,TRBV11-3,.,TGTGCCAGCAGCTTAGGTCGGCAGGGGAACACTGAAGCTTTCTTT,CASSLGRQGNTEAFF
few,TRBJ2-3,TRBV11-3,.,TGTGCCAGCAGCTCCGAGACTAGAGCCGATACGCAGTATTTT,CASSSETRADTQYF
.,TRBJ2-5,TRBV11-3,TRBD2,TGTGCCAGCAGCTTTTTGACTAGCGGGAAAGAGACCCAGTACTTC,CASSFLTSGKETQYF
few,TRBJ2-7,TRBV19,.,TGTGCCAGTAGTACCGGGACCTACGAGCAGTACTTC,CASSTGTYEQYF
few,TRBJ2-7,TRBV13,.,TGTGCCAGCAGCTTAGTATTGGGTTGCGAGCAGTACTTC,CASSLVLGCEQYF
.,TRBJ1-4,TRBV11-3,.,TGTGCCAGCAGCTTAGGGGTCAGACAGAATGAAAAACTGTTTTTT,CASSLGVRQNEKLFF
few,TRBJ2-2,TRBV19,.,TGTGCCAGTAGGACAGCGAACACCGGGGAGCTGTTTTTT,CASRTANTGELFF
once,TRBJ1-5,TRBV30,.,TGTGCCTGGAGAACCGGGGGGGCCCAGCATTTT,CAWRTGGAQHF
hyperexpanded,TRBJ1-4,TRBV11-3,.,TGTGCCAGCAGCAAGACCGGGGGGGCTAATGAAAAACTGTTTTTT,CASSKTGGANEKLFF
medium-sized,TRBJ2-7,TRBV6-8,.,TGTGCCAGCAGTCGTCCCCCCGGGGTGGTCTACGAGCAGTACTTC,CASSRPPGVVYEQYF
.,TRBJ2-5,TRBV14,.,TGTGCCAGCAGCCAAGTAGTATGGGAGACCCAGTACTTC,CASSQVVWETQYF
.,TRBJ2-7,TRBV9,.,TGTGCCAGCAGCGTTGGGTCGCGCTACGAGCAGTACTTC,CASSVGSRYEQYF
.,TRBJ2-7,TRBV28,.,TGTGCCAGCCGCGCGCAGGGCTTCTACGAGCAGTACTTC,CASRAQGFYEQYF
large,TRBJ1-4,TRBV6-8,.,TGTGCCAGCACCCAGTGGCCTAATGAAAAACTGTTTTTT,CASTQWPNEKLFF
.,TRBJ1-3,TRBV9,.,TGTGCCAGCACCACAGCTGCCTCCCACGGAAACACCATATATTTT,CASTTAASHGNTIYF
medium-sized,TRBJ2-3,TRBV11-3,TRBD1,TGTGCCAGCAGCACCCAGGGGGATTCCGGCACAGATACGCAGTATTTT,CASSTQGDSGTDTQYF
.,TRBJ1-2,TRBV18,.,TGTGCCAGCTCACCACCGAGGGGTGGCAGGTTCTATGGCTACACCTTC,CASSPPRGGRFYGYTF